One and the same sample provided the 8 T cell receptor beta chains below, sequenced in a study of cytomegalovirus exposure and HLA in healthy donors. PCR was performed using 60 Vbeta and 13 Jbeta primers. Clones were sequenced by immunoSEQ multiplex PCR, and TCRdb holds only the in-frame ones, with some missing. Among roughly 190,000 clones listed, more than 75% were seen once. The sample comprised PBMCs. The receptors stem from a woman aged 18-35 years in good health and CMV-seronegative.

The chain is built from TRBV5-1 and TRBJ2-3, with 8 positions matching TRBD1. The J segment lost 3 bases and the V segment lost 5 bases, leaving 23 bases of the junction unmatched. The CDR3 has 20 amino acids. Germline assignment: CDR1 SGHRS and CDR2 YFSETQ. The CDR3 nucleotides are TGCGCCAGCAGTATTCTCCCGGGACAGGTGGAGGTTAGGTGGACAGATACGCAGTATTTT. It codes for CASSILPGQVEVRWTDTQYF.

In regard to this clone: The sample holds other DNA sequences that translate to the same CDR3. The chain has TRBV18 and TRBJ1-1; D not certain. The CDR3 spans 13 residues. Trimming took off 3 bases at V and 4 bases at J, with 9 bases between the two ends. Germline assignment: CDR1 KGHSH and CDR2 LQKENI. CDR3 bases: TGTGCCAGCTCACCGTCTGGAGGCACTGAAGCTTTCTTT. Its protein product is CASSPSGGTEAFF. Filled out from reference TRBV18 and TRBJ1-1, the complete variable domain reads NAGVMQNPRHLVRRRGQEARLRCSPMKGHSHVYWYRQLPEEGLKFMVYLQKENIIDESGMPKERFSAEFPKEGPSILRIQQVVRGDSAAYFCASSPSGGTEAFFGQGTRLTVV.

This clone was detected once. The chain carries TRBV11-2 and TRBJ1-4, with D possibly being TRBD1 (5 bases). The germline gives CDR1 SGHAT, CDR2 FQNNGV. Trimming removed 5 bases at V and 5 bases at J, with 15 bases between. The CDR3 has 15 amino acids. The CDR3 DNA reads TGTGCCAGCAGCCCGTTGACAGAAGGAAATGAAAAACTGTTTTTT. As protein: CASSPLTEGNEKLFF.

This clone has just one count. This chain uses TRBV5-1 with TRBJ1-1; no definite D call. The V end was cut by 6 bases, the J end by 5 bases, with 11 bases between. The CDR3 extends over 12 amino acids. CDR1 and CDR2 from the germline V gene are SGHRS and YFSETQ. CDR3 protein: CASTGGRTEAFF. The CDR3, as DNA: TGCGCCAGCACCGGCGGGAGAACTGAAGCTTTCTTT.

J is TRBJ1-5 and V is TRBV27; D perhaps matches TRBD1 (6 bases). V lost 3 bases and J 6 bases, leaving 9 bases between the germline ends. Germline V gene lookup returns CDR1 MNHEY and CDR2 SMNVEV (reference sequence). There are 13 residues in the CDR3. The CDR3 sequence: CASSLAGAQPQHF. The DNA for the CDR3 is TGTGCCAGCAGTTTGGCAGGGGCTCAGCCCCAGCATTTT.

The chain recombines TRBV2 with TRBJ1-4, with TRBD1 identical over 8 bases. V shed 6 bases and J 7 bases; nucleotides not matched to a gene: 7. The CDR3 totals 14 residues. Germline V CDR1 and CDR2: SNHLY, FYNNEI. CDR3 sequence: CASRIQGGAEKLFF. As DNA, the CDR3 is TGTGCCAGCAGAATACAGGGGGGAGCTGAAAAACTGTTTTTT.

The chain joins TRBV7-3 to TRBJ2-5, with D perhaps matching TRBD2 (6 bases). V was cut by 5 bases and J by 2 bases, with 15 bases left in between. This CDR3 contains 15 residues. Germline V gives CDR1 SGHTA, CDR2 FQGTGA. CDR3 DNA sequence: TGTGCCAGCAGCCCAGGCGGGACCCTTCAAGAGACCCAGTACTTC. Its translation: CASSPGGTLQETQYF.

This chain links TRBV5-6 with TRBJ1-5; D ambiguous. The CDR3 extends over 15 amino acids. The germline V and J ends were trimmed by 1 base and 0 bases, with 8 bases remaining between them. The V gene's germline CDR1 is SGHDT and CDR2 YYEEEE. This chain's CDR3 is CASSLYPHSNQPQHF. DNA for the CDR3: TGTGCCAGCAGCTTGTACCCACATAGCAATCAGCCCCAGCATTTT. The whole variable domain, remainder taken from reference TRBV5-6 and TRBJ1-5, is DAGVTQSPTHLIKTRGQQVTLRCSPKSGHDTVSWYQQALGQGPQFIFQYYEEEERQRGNFPDRFSGHQFPNYSSELNVNALLLGDSALYLCASSLYPHSNQPQHFGDGTRLSIL.